The text below deals with one T cell receptor (beta chain). What it recognizes is unknown. This sample was included in a study of T cell responses to AZD1222 COVID-19 vaccine. The germline gives CDR1 SGHNT, CDR2 YENEEA. This CDR3 region has 15 residues. V shed 5 bases, J shed 3 bases, and the junction held 9 bases outside the gene matches. The data were produced by immunoSEQ multiplex PCR, yet TCRdb's version contains in-frame clones alone and is incomplete. The sample holds about 110,000 clones; roughly 90% are singletons and the top ten take roughly 1.3%. General study findings and limits: Most donors were white British and more were female, and clonal diversity was possibly underestimated.

The sample consisted of peripheral blood, taken on day 0 of AZD1222 vaccination. This clonotype was sampled from an adult in good health. J is TRBJ2-7 and V is TRBV11-3; 8 nucleotides agree with TRBD2. Written as DNA, the CDR3 is TGTGCCAGCAGCCTAACTAGCGGAGATAACTACGAGCAGTACTTC. This encodes CASSLTSGDNYEQYF.